Listed below are T cell receptor beta chains from one sample, sequenced in a study of regulatory T cells in long-lasting Graves disease. TCRdb reprocessed the multiplex PCR reads via MiXCR and lists one record per CDR3 protein. Here the sample spans over 350,000 distinct CDR3 sequences, more than 20% being singletons. The sample consisted of peripheral blood mononuclear cells (PBMCs), taken when the disease was refractory, from a patient treated with antithyroid drugs. Receptors originate from a female donor with Graves disease. Both conserved end residues are part of each CDR3. The D gene is left open where the match is weak. Clone size is not always given. Where it is, it says once, few, many or a class for expanded clones.

v_call	d_call	j_call	clone_size	cdr3_nt	cdr3_aa
TRBV12-3/TRBV12-4	NA	TRBJ1-2	many	TGTGCCAGCAGTTTAAGGGGGACTGGCTACACCTTC	CASSLRGTGYTF
TRBV4-3	NA	TRBJ1-1	few	TGCGCCAGCAGCCAAGATCCGGGGGCGAACACTGAAGCTTTCTTT	CASSQDPGANTEAFF
TRBV12-3/TRBV12-4	NA	TRBJ2-2	many	TGTGCCAGCAGCGACAGGCCGAACACCGGGGAGCTGTTTTTT	CASSDRPNTGELFF
TRBV7-2	NA	TRBJ2-7	NA	TGTGCCAGCAGCTTCGTCGGGCAGGGGGGCTACGAGCAGTACTTC	CASSFVGQGGYEQYF
TRBV6-1	TRBD1	TRBJ1-2	many	TGTGCCAGCAGGACAGGGGCTGATGGCTACACCTTC	CASRTGADGYTF
TRBV12-3/TRBV12-4	TRBD1	TRBJ1-6	many	TGTGCCAGCAGTGGGGAACAGGGGAGCGCGAATTCACCCCTCCACTTT	CASSGEQGSANSPLHF
TRBV6-9	NA	TRBJ2-5	NA	TGTGCCAGCAGTTACTACGGGGCTACTGGGGAGACCCAGTACTTC	CASSYYGATGETQYF
TRBV7-2	TRBD1	TRBJ2-7	many	TGTGCCAGCAGCTTAGTGGGGACAGGGATCTACGAGCAGTACTTC	CASSLVGTGIYEQYF
TRBV5-6	NA	TRBJ2-7	few	TGTGCCAGCAGCAAGCCGACGGGGGAGCAGTACTTC	CASSKPTGEQYF
TRBV28	TRBD1	TRBJ1-1	many	TGTGCCAGCAGGTTATCCGACAGGGTGAACACTGAAGCTTTCTTT	CASRLSDRVNTEAFF
TRBV28	NA	TRBJ1-2	many	TGTGCCAGCTTCCTATCGGGGGAACCTCGAGGCTACACCTTC	CASFLSGEPRGYTF
TRBV7-8	NA	TRBJ2-2	few	TGTGCCAGCAGCTTAGAGGGGGTCGCATCGAACACCGGGGAGCTGTTTTTT	CASSLEGVASNTGELFF
TRBV11-2	TRBD2	TRBJ2-3	few	TGTGCCAGCAGCTTCAGCGGGATCCAGGGACCTGATACGCAGTATTTT	CASSFSGIQGPDTQYF
TRBV7-9	NA	TRBJ2-5	few	TGTGCCAGCAGCTTAGGCGACTACCCCCGTCAGGCCCAGTACTTC	CASSLGDYPRQAQYF
TRBV12-3/TRBV12-4	NA	TRBJ2-2	few	TGTGCCAGCAGTTTAGGGTTAGGCGACACCGGGGAGCTGTTTTTT	CASSLGLGDTGELFF
TRBV20-1	TRBD1	TRBJ2-7	NA	TGCAGTGCTAGAGGGACAGGGGGGAGGTACGAGCAGTACTTC	CSARGTGGRYEQYF
TRBV4-1	TRBD2	TRBJ2-5	NA	TGCGCCAGCAGCCCGATGGGACTAGCGGGAGAGACCCAGTACTTC	CASSPMGLAGETQYF
TRBV11-2	NA	TRBJ2-3	NA	TGTGCCAGCAGCTTTTCGGCAAGCACAGATACGCAGTATTTT	CASSFSASTDTQYF
TRBV12-3/TRBV12-4	TRBD1	TRBJ2-2	many	TGTGCCAGCAGTTTCCGGAAGGGGACAGGGGTTTCCGGGGAGCTGTTTTTT	CASSFRKGTGVSGELFF
TRBV24-1	NA	TRBJ2-4	many	TGTGCCACCAGATCTCGGCGGGCCCGTGGGGTAGCCAAAAACATTCAGTACTTC	CATRSRRARGVAKNIQYF
TRBV10-2	TRBD2	TRBJ2-7	few	TGCGCCAGCACGGACCAGCGGGGAGCTCTCATACCCTACGAGCAGTACTTC	CASTDQRGALIPYEQYF
TRBV29-1	TRBD1	TRBJ2-5	NA	TGCAGCGTTGAGGGGACAGCGCGAGAGACCCAGTACTTC	CSVEGTARETQYF
TRBV7-2	NA	TRBJ1-5	few	TGTGCCAGCAGCTTATTAGGGGCCGGTCAGCCCCAGCATTTT	CASSLLGAGQPQHF
TRBV27	TRBD1	TRBJ2-2	few	TGTGCCAGCAGTTTATCAGGGGGCCTGCCCGGGGAGCTGTTTTTT	CASSLSGGLPGELFF
TRBV28	TRBD1	TRBJ1-1	once	TGTGCCAGCAGCCGGACAGGACGGAACACTGAAGCTTTCTTT	CASSRTGRNTEAFF
TRBV19	NA	TRBJ1-2	NA	TGTGCCAGTACACAGGGCCTCGCTGGCTATGGCTACACCTTC	CASTQGLAGYGYTF
TRBV19	TRBD2	TRBJ2-7	few	TGTGCCAGTAGAGCAACTAGCGGGACCTTTCGCGAGCAGTACTTC	CASRATSGTFREQYF
TRBV7-8	TRBD1	TRBJ1-1	NA	TGTGCCAGCAGCGTGGAGGACAGGCGGAACACTGAAGCTTTCTTT	CASSVEDRRNTEAFF
TRBV7-2	NA	TRBJ2-6	NA	TGTGCCAGCAGCCACCAGAGCTCTGGGGCCAACGTCCTGACTTTC	CASSHQSSGANVLTF
TRBV4-2	NA	TRBJ1-3	few	TGTGCCAGCAGCCAAGATTGGCCTTCGAGGGGAAACACCATATATTTT	CASSQDWPSRGNTIYF
TRBV9	TRBD2	TRBJ2-7	NA	TGTGCCAGCAGCGTAGACCTAGCGGGAGTACGGAACGAGCAGTACTTC	CASSVDLAGVRNEQYF
TRBV28	NA	TRBJ2-7	many	TGTGCCAGCAGTTTGGGAAGGCGGGGAATCGAATCCTACGAGCAGTACTTC	CASSLGRRGIESYEQYF
TRBV6-1	TRBD1	TRBJ1-5	few	TGTGCCAGCAGGGACAGGGGGAAATTCAATCAGCCCCAGCATTTT	CASRDRGKFNQPQHF
TRBV7-2	NA	TRBJ1-3	few	TGTGCCAGCAGCTTAAAACAGGCGCTCTCTGGAAACACCATATATTTT	CASSLKQALSGNTIYF
TRBV28	TRBD2	TRBJ2-2	many	TGTGCCAGCAGTTCCCCGACCACGTCTGGCGGGAGAAAAAGGACCGGGGAGCTGTTTTTT	CASSSPTTSGGRKRTGELFF
TRBV4-3	TRBD2	TRBJ2-7	NA	TGCACCAGCAGCCAAGACCTAATAGCGGGAGGAGGCTACGAGCAGTACTTC	CTSSQDLIAGGGYEQYF
TRBV6-1	TRBD2	TRBJ2-2	many	TGTGCCAGCAGTCAAAAGGGAACTAGCGGGTCGAACACCGGGGAGCTGTTTTTT	CASSQKGTSGSNTGELFF
TRBV3-1	NA	TRBJ2-7	NA	TGTGCCAGCAGCCAAGAGGGGACCACCTACGAGCAGTACTTC	CASSQEGTTYEQYF
TRBV18	NA	TRBJ1-1	NA	TGTGCCAGCTCACCAGGGAGCGGGGACGTCACTGAAGCTTTCTTT	CASSPGSGDVTEAFF
TRBV10-1	NA	TRBJ2-5	many	TGCGCCAGCAGTGAGACAGGGATCGAGACCCAGTACTTC	CASSETGIETQYF
TRBV4-1	NA	TRBJ2-7	NA	TGCGCCAGCAGCCAAGAGCAGGCGGGACTCTACGAGCAGTACTTC	CASSQEQAGLYEQYF
TRBV7-2	NA	TRBJ1-2	NA	TGTGCCAGCAGCCCGGACCCCGGACAGACCTATGGCTACACCTTC	CASSPDPGQTYGYTF
TRBV29-1	TRBD2	TRBJ2-2	few	TGCAGCGCTATGGGGGGGACCGGGGAGCTGTTTTTT	CSAMGGTGELFF
TRBV20-1	TRBD2	TRBJ2-3	NA	TGCAGTGCTAGGCTAGCGGGAGGCAACAAGGGAGATACGCAGTATTTT	CSARLAGGNKGDTQYF
TRBV10-3	TRBD2	TRBJ2-5	many	TGTGCCATCAGTGATCTTCTAGCGGGAGTGTCAGAGACCCAGTACTTC	CAISDLLAGVSETQYF
TRBV12-3/TRBV12-4	NA	TRBJ2-7	NA	TGTGCCAGCAGTTTAGGGATCGAGCAGTACTTC	CASSLGIEQYF
TRBV7-2	NA	TRBJ2-5	many	TGTGCCAGCAGTATACAGCTCGAGACCCAGTACTTC	CASSIQLETQYF
TRBV9	NA	TRBJ2-7	NA	TGTGCCAGCAGCGTAGGGGCTGGAGACTCCTACGAGCAGTACTTC	CASSVGAGDSYEQYF
TRBV6-1	NA	TRBJ1-2	many	TGTGCCAGCAGTGAAATGGGGGCCCTGGGTTTCGGCTACACCTTC	CASSEMGALGFGYTF
TRBV10-3	NA	TRBJ1-6	few	TGTGCCATCAGTTCGGACGGACTGAATTCACCCCTCCACTTT	CAISSDGLNSPLHF
TRBV7-3	TRBD2	TRBJ2-5	many	TGTGCCAGCAGCTTACAAGCGGGAGTCCAAGAGACCCAGTACTTC	CASSLQAGVQETQYF
TRBV12-3/TRBV12-4	TRBD1	TRBJ1-2	many	TGTGCCAGCAGTTCCTATAACCCAGGGACCCTGGAAGGGGGCAACTATGGCTACACCTTC	CASSSYNPGTLEGGNYGYTF
TRBV4-1	NA	TRBJ2-7	few	TGCGCCAGCAGCCAAGATTTCGACTCCAACTCCTACGAGCAGTACTTC	CASSQDFDSNSYEQYF
TRBV6-1	TRBD2	TRBJ2-4	many	TGTGCCAGCAGTGAAGCCGCCCTGGGGGGGAGCAAAAACATTCAGTACTTC	CASSEAALGGSKNIQYF